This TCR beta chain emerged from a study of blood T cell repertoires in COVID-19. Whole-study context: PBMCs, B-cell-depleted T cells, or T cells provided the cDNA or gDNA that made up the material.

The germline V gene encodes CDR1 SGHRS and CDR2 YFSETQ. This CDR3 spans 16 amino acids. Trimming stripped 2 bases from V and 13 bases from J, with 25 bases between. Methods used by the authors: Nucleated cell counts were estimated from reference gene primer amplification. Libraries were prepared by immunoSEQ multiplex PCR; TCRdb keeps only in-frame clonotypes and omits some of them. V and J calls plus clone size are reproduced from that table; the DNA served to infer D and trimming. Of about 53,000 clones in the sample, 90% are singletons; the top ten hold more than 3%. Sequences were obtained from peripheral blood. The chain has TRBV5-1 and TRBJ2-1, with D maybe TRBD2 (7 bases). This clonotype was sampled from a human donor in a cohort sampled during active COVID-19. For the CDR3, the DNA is TGCGCCAGCAGCTTTCTTTATTTCGTGGGGGGGCGAAATCAGTTCTTC. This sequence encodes CASSFLYFVGGRNQFF.